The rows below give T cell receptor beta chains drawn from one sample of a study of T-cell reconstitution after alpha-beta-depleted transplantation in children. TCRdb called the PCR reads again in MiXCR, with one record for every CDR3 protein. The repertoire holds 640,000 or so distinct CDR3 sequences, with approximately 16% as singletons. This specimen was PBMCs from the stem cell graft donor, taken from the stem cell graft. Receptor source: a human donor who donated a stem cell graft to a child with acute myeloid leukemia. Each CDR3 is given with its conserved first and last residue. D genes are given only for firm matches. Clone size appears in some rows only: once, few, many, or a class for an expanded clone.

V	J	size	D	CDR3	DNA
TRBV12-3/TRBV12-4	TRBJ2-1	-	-	CASTFLDEQFF	TGTGCCAGCACCTTCCTCGATGAGCAGTTCTTC
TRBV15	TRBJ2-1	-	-	CATSRDSHTGYNEQFF	TGTGCCACCAGCAGAGATTCGCATACTGGCTACAATGAGCAGTTCTTC
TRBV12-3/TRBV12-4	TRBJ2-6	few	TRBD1	CASSLNRNRGYGANVLTF	TGTGCCAGCAGTTTAAACAGGAACAGGGGATATGGGGCCAACGTCCTGACTTTC
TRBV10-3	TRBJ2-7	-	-	CAISEDRSTYEQYF	TGTGCCATCAGTGAGGATCGGTCGACCTACGAGCAGTACTTC
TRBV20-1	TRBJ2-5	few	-	CSATKSFGTDLQETQYF	TGCAGTGCTACCAAGAGCTTCGGGACGGATCTTCAAGAGACCCAGTACTTC
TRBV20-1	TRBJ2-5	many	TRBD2	CSARDGAGGQETQYF	TGCAGTGCTAGAGATGGAGCGGGGGGTCAAGAGACCCAGTACTTC
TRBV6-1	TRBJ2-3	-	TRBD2	CASFVLPGGTQYF	TGTGCCAGCTTTGTCCTCCCGGGGGGTACGCAGTATTTT
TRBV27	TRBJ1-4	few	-	CASSFRGEGEKLFF	TGTGCCAGCAGTTTCCGCGGGGAGGGGGAAAAACTGTTTTTT
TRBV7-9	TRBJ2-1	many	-	CASSITDRHSSYNEQFF	TGTGCCAGCAGCATTACGGACCGCCATAGCTCCTACAATGAGCAGTTCTTC
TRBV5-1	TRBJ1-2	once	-	CASSLDPGAVPYGYTF	TGCGCCAGCAGCTTGGACCCGGGGGCAGTCCCCTATGGCTACACCTTC
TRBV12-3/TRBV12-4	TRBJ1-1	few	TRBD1	CASRADRGGAGRHTEAFF	TGTGCCAGCAGGGCAGATAGAGGGGGCGCCGGCAGGCACACTGAAGCTTTCTTT
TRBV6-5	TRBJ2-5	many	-	CASSSDLETQYF	TGTGCCAGCAGTTCGGACCTAGAGACCCAGTACTTC
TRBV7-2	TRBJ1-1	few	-	CASSLEATRNTEAFF	TGTGCCAGCAGCTTAGAGGCCACCCGCAACACTGAAGCTTTCTTT
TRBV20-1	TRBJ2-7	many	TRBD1	CSPTGTGVGEQYF	TGCAGTCCCACCGGGACAGGGGTCGGAGAGCAGTACTTC
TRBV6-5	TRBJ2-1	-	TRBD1	CASSYSRDRSLWQFF	TGTGCCAGCAGTTACTCTCGGGACAGGTCGTTGTGGCAGTTCTTC
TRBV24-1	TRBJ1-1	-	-	CATSDSTGLEKAFF	TGTGCCACCAGTGACTCTACAGGTTTGGAAAAAGCTTTCTTT
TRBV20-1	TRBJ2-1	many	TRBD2	CSAERGSYNEQFF	TGCAGTGCGGAGCGGGGCTCCTACAATGAGCAGTTCTTC
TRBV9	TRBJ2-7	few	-	CASSVSTGQVGHEQYF	TGTGCCAGCAGCGTATCGACGGGGCAGGTAGGGCACGAGCAGTACTTC
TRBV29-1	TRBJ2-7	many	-	CSVQTGQKADEQYF	TGCAGCGTACAGACTGGACAGAAGGCAGACGAGCAGTACTTC
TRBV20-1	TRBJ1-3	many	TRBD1	CSARRQGLTGNTIYF	TGCAGTGCTCGGAGACAGGGTTTGACTGGAAACACCATATATTTT
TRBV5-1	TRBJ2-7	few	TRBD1	CASSLVPTLPGQSYEQYF	TGCGCCAGCAGCTTGGTACCAACTCTACCGGGACAGTCCTACGAGCAGTACTTC
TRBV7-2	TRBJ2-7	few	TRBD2	CASSPGLVGEQYF	TGTGCCAGCAGCCCCGGACTAGTTGGCGAGCAGTACTTC
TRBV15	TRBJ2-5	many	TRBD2	CATSRDGLAGLQTQYF	TGTGCCACCAGCAGAGATGGGCTAGCGGGATTACAGACCCAGTACTTC
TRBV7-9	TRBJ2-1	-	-	CASDQGSYNEQFF	TGTGCCAGCGATCAGGGCTCATACAATGAGCAGTTCTTC
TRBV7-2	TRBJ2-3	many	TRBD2	CASSSHPRTSGVDTQYF	TGTGCCAGCAGCTCCCACCCGCGGACTAGCGGAGTGGATACGCAGTATTTT
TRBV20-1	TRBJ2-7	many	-	CSARVLGGNEQYF	TGCAGTGCTAGAGTACTAGGGGGAAACGAGCAGTACTTC
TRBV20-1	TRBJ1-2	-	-	CSARDRGDGRNYGYTF	TGCAGTGCTAGAGATCGAGGGGACGGACGTAACTATGGCTACACCTTC
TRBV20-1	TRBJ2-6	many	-	CSARKGGAGANVLTF	TGCAGTGCTAGAAAGGGGGGAGCAGGGGCCAACGTCCTGACTTTC
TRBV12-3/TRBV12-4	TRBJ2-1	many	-	CASSLETGDNVNEQFF	TGTGCCAGCAGTTTGGAGACGGGGGATAATGTGAATGAGCAGTTCTTC
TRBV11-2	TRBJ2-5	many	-	CASSLEAGDRKTQYF	TGTGCCAGCAGCTTAGAAGCAGGGGATCGGAAGACCCAGTACTTC
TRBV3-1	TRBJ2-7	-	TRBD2	CASSQGPAGANAYEQYF	TGTGCCAGCAGCCAAGGGCCAGCGGGGGCGAACGCCTACGAGCAGTACTTC
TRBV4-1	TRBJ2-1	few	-	CASSPIPTESEQFF	TGCGCCAGCAGTCCAATCCCCACAGAGTCTGAGCAGTTCTTC
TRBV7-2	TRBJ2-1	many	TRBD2	CASSLWGLVYNEQFF	TGTGCCAGCAGCTTGTGGGGACTAGTCTACAATGAGCAGTTCTTC
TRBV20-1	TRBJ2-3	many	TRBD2	CSARGRAGRTDTQYF	TGCAGTGCTAGGGGACGAGCGGGGCGCACAGATACGCAGTATTTT
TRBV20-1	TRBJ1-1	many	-	CSAFLARTGTEAFF	TGCAGTGCCTTCCTGGCCCGAACGGGCACTGAAGCTTTCTTT